The rows below give T cell receptor beta chains drawn from one sample of a study of metastatic and nonmetastatic thyroid tumors. TCRdb recomputed clones from the PCR reads via MiXCR. Of roughly 6,200 clones in the sample, roughly 29% are singletons; the top ten hold 15% to 20%. The sequencing input was adjacent normal tissue. These TCRs come from a female donor with papillary thyroid cancer or a benign thyroid nodule (not recorded which). Some clones in this sample may be carry-over from other donors' samples. CDR3s include the opening cysteine and the closing phenylalanine or tryptophan. Fields, in order: D gene, clone size, V gene, J gene, CDR3 DNA, CDR3 protein. A D gene is named only where the DNA matches it firmly. The size entry is marked missing in some rows and otherwise reads once, few, many or a size class.

>TRBD2|-|TRBV10-3|TRBJ2-3
TGTGCCACATTCCGGAAGTCGGGCGGGAGGGCCTTAGATACGCAGTATTTT
CATFRKSGGRALDTQYF
>TRBD1|-|TRBV11-2|TRBJ2-7
TGTGCCAGCAGCCACGTTGGGACAGGGTTAGGAAAGAGGCTCTACGAGCAGTACTTC
CASSHVGTGLGKRLYEQYF
>-|few|TRBV2|TRBJ1-6
TGTGCCAGCAGTGAAGCAGGTGGAAACAATTCACCCCTCCACTTT
CASSEAGGNNSPLHF
>-|-|TRBV19|TRBJ2-7
TGTGCCACGCAAGACAGGTCACCTCCCTACGAGCAGTACTTC
CATQDRSPPYEQYF
>-|-|TRBV30|TRBJ1-4
TGTGCCTGGAGTGTTGGTGTTTTTGAAAAACTGTTTTTT
CAWSVGVFEKLFF
>-|-|TRBV30|TRBJ1-2
TGTGCCTGGAGTGACACAGGAAACTATGGCTACACCTTC
CAWSDTGNYGYTF
>-|-|TRBV2|TRBJ2-1
TGTGCCAGCAGGGATGGACATGTGGTGGATGAGCGGTTCTTC
CASRDGHVVDERFF
>TRBD1|-|TRBV6-2/TRBV6-3|TRBJ1-6
TGTGCCAGTTTGGACAGGCGTACTAATTCACCCCTCCACTTT
CASLDRRTNSPLHF
>-|-|TRBV12-3/TRBV12-4|TRBJ2-7
TGTGCCAGCAGTTTTGGAGCTGGGGGCTCCTACGAGCAGTACTTC
CASSFGAGGSYEQYF
>-|large|TRBV20-1|TRBJ2-2
TGCAGTGCTAGAGAAAGACGCCCCAGTGGGAACACCGGGGAGCTGTTTTTT
CSARERRPSGNTGELFF
>TRBD1|-|TRBV2|TRBJ1-2
TGTGCCAGCAGTGACGACAGGGGAAAAGGTCTAAACTATGGCTACACCTTC
CASSDDRGKGLNYGYTF
>-|-|TRBV5-1|TRBJ1-1
TGCGCCAGCAGCTTGCAAACCGGTGCGGGTTTAGCTTTCTTT
CASSLQTGAGLAFF
>-|few|TRBV6-2/TRBV6-3|TRBJ1-6
TGTGCCAGCAGTCCCCGACAGGAACGCTCCTATAATTCACCCCTCCACTTT
CASSPRQERSYNSPLHF
>-|few|TRBV6-1|TRBJ1-2
TGTGCCAGCAGGGTGCAGGGGATGGGCAACTATGGCTACACCTTC
CASRVQGMGNYGYTF
>-|-|TRBV7-2|TRBJ1-6
TGTGCCAGCAGCTCGACAGTCTATAATTCACCCCTCCACTTT
CASSSTVYNSPLHF
>TRBD1|few|TRBV30|TRBJ1-2
TGTGCCTGGAGTGCAGGACAGGGAGCTGAGGGCTACACCTTC
CAWSAGQGAEGYTF
>-|-|TRBV5-1|TRBJ2-7
TGCGCCAGCAGCTTGGGACAGTTTGGGGGCGAGCAGTACTTC
CASSLGQFGGEQYF
>TRBD2|-|TRBV20-1|TRBJ2-2
TGCAGTGCTAGACCTGTAGCGGGGGACCTCACCTGGGAGCTGTTTTTT
CSARPVAGDLTWELFF
>-|-|TRBV30|TRBJ1-5
TGTGCCTGGGGGGTGGACGGCGGGAGCAATCAGCCCCAGCATTTT
CAWGVDGGSNQPQHF
>TRBD2|medium-sized|TRBV14|TRBJ2-1
TGTGCCAGCACTCCGGGACTAGCGGGACCCAATGAGCAGTTCTTC
CASTPGLAGPNEQFF
>TRBD1|-|TRBV30|TRBJ2-4
TGTGCCTGGAGTGGGACAGGGGGAAAAAACATTCAGTACTTC
CAWSGTGGKNIQYF
>-|-|TRBV28|TRBJ2-2
TGTGCCAGCAGATCAACCCCTAGGCAGAGTAACACCGGGGAGCTGTTTTTT
CASRSTPRQSNTGELFF
>TRBD1|-|TRBV11-3|TRBJ2-1
TGTGCCCACCGGGACAGGGGATTCAATGAGCAGTTCTTC
CAHRDRGFNEQFF
>TRBD1|-|TRBV5-1|TRBJ1-3
TGCGCCAGCAGCCTGGGCGGACAGGGGGCTGGAAACACCATATATTTT
CASSLGGQGAGNTIYF
>-|-|TRBV30|TRBJ2-7
TGTGCCTGTAAGGGGTTCAGGAGCTACGAGCAGTACTTC
CACKGFRSYEQYF
>-|few|TRBV6-2/TRBV6-3|TRBJ2-7
TGTGCCAGCAGTTATACAGGCAGCCTGGAGCAGTACTTC
CASSYTGSLEQYF
>-|-|TRBV11-1|TRBJ1-5
TGTGCCAGCAGCTTAGACCGCCAGGAGGGATGGTGGGATAGTCAGCCCCAGCATTTT
CASSLDRQEGWWDSQPQHF
>-|-|TRBV11-2|TRBJ1-5
TGTGCCATCAGGCATGATCAGCCCCAGCATTTT
CAIRHDQPQHF
>-|few|TRBV6-1|TRBJ1-1
TGTGCCAGCAGTGAAAGGTTATCGAACACTGAAGCTTTCTTT
CASSERLSNTEAFF
>TRBD2|-|TRBV28|TRBJ2-1
TGTGCCAGCAGTACCTGGACTAGCGGGAGGGAGGATGAGCAGTTCTTC
CASSTWTSGREDEQFF
>-|-|TRBV9|TRBJ1-1
TGTGACAGCACCGGTTCGAAAACTGACGCTTTCTTT
CDSTGSKTDAFF
>-|few|TRBV6-9|TRBJ2-5
TGTGCCAGCAGTTGGACCACCGAGGGAAGGGCCCAGTACTTC
CASSWTTEGRAQYF
>-|-|TRBV6-1|TRBJ2-7
TGTGCAAGCAGCCTAGACAGTGTCCATATCGAGCAGTACTTC
CASSLDSVHIEQYF
>TRBD2|-|TRBV20-1|TRBJ2-1
TGCAGTGCAAAAACCGGGACTAGCGGTTACAATGAGCAGTTCTTC
CSAKTGTSGYNEQFF
>-|-|TRBV6-2/TRBV6-3|TRBJ2-2
TGTGCCAGCAGTTACGTCGAGGGGGCCGGGGAGCTGTTTTTT
CASSYVEGAGELFF
>TRBD1|-|TRBV6-2/TRBV6-3|TRBJ2-7
TGTGCCAGCAGCCCCGGGACAGGGGTGCTCGAGCAGTACTTC
CASSPGTGVLEQYF
>-|few|TRBV6-1|TRBJ1-1
TGTGCCACGACCGGGGGCTACTTGAACACTGAAGCTTTCTTT
CATTGGYLNTEAFF
>-|few|TRBV27|TRBJ1-5
TGTGCCAGCAGTTTATATCGTGGGGATCAGCCCCAGCATTTT
CASSLYRGDQPQHF